The T cell receptor beta chain described here comes from a study of T cell changes during pregnancy in multiple sclerosis. This clone came up once. Here immunoSEQ multiplex PCR was the method, and the copy in TCRdb shows in-frame clones only, minus some. The sample has 30,000 to 45,000 clones, 91% seen once. This receptor was identified in a female donor with multiple sclerosis, enrolled in a pregnancy study. The sequenced sample was CD8+ T cells from peripheral blood mononuclear cells, obtained in the second trimester of pregnancy.

The CDR3 DNA reads TGTGCCAGCAGTTATGGGGGGGGGAATGAGCAGTTCTTC. Its protein is CASSYGGGNEQFF. The chain employs TRBV6-5 and TRBJ2-1; the match to TRBD2 covers 7 bases. CDR3 length: 13 residues. The V and J ends lost 3 bases and 7 bases, in that order; junction bases with no gene match: 3. Germline V lookup: CDR1 MNHEY, CDR2 SVGAGI.